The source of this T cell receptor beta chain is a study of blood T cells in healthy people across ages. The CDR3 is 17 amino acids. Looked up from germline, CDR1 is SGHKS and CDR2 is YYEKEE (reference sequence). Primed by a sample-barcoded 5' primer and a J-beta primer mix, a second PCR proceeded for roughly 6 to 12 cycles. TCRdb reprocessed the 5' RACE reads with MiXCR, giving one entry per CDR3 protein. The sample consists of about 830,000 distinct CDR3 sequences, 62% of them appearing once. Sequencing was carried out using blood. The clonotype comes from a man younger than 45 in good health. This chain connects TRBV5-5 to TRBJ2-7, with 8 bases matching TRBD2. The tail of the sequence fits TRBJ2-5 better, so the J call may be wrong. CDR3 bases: TGTGCCAGCAGCTTGGAGCGGGCTATAGCGGGGCAGGGGACCCAGTACTTC. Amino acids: CASSLERAIAGQGTQYF.